This T cell receptor (beta chain) was observed in a study of radiotherapy plus CTLA-4 blockade in lung cancer. Overall study: Disease control was seen in approximately 29% of patients, objective responses in approximately 19%. Broader study findings: Per reports, early blood T cell clone dynamics, plus interferon-beta, forecast response most strongly.

A remark on this clone: Its antigen remains unknown.

Germline loops: CDR1 LNHDA, CDR2 SQIVND (reference sequence). The CDR3 is 16 residues long. V was shortened by 8 bases and J by 0 bases, with 19 bases between the two germline ends. Sequencing used immunoSEQ multiplex PCR; TCRdb keeps in-frame clones, though not all of them. The sample has about 87,000 clones; around 84% are singletons. The sequencing used peripheral blood, collected from a patient treated with radiotherapy plus ipilimumab. The receptor comes from a human donor with non-small cell lung cancer that progressed on radiotherapy plus ipilimumab. This chain joins TRBV19 and TRBJ1-2, with D possibly matching TRBD1 (5 bases). The CDR3 sequence is CASRFGARGPNYGYTF. The CDR3 bases are TGTGCCAGTCGGTTCGGAGCCCGGGGACCTAACTATGGCTACACCTTC.